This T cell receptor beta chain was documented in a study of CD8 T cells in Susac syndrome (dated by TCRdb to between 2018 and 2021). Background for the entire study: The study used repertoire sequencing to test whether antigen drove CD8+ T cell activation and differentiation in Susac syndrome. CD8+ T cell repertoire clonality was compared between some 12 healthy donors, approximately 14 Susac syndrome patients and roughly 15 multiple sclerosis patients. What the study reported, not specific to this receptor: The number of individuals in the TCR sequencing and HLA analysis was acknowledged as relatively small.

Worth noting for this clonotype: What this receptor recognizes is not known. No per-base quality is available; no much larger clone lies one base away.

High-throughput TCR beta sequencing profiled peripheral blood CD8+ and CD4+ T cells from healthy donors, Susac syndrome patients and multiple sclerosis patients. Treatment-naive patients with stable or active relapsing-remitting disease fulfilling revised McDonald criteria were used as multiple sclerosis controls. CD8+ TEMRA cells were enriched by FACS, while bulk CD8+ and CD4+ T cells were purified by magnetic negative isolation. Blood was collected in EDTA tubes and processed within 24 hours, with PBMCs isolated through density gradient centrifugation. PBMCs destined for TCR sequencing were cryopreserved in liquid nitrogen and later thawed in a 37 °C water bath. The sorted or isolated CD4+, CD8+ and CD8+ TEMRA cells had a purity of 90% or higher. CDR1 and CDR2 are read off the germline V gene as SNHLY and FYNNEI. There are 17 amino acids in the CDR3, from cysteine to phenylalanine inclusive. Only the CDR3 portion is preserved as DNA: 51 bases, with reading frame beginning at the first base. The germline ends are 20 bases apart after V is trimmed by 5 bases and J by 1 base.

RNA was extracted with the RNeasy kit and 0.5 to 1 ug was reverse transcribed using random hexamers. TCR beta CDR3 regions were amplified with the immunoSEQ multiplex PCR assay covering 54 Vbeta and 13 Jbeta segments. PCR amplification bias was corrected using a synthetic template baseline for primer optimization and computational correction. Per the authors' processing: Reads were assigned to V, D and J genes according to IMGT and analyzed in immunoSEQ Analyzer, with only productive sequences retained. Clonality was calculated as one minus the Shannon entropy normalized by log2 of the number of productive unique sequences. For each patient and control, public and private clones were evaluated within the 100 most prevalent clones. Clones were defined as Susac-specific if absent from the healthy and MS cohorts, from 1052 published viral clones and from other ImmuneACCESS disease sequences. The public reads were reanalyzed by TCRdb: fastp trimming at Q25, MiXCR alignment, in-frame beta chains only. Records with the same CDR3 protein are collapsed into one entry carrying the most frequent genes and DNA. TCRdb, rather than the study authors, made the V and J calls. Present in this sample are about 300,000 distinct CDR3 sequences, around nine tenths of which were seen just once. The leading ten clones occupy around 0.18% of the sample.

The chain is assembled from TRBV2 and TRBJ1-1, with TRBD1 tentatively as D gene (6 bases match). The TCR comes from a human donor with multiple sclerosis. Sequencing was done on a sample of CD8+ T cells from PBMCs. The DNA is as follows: TGTGCCAGCAGTCAAGAACAAGGGGACAACCGGAACACTGAAGCTTTCTTT. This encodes CASSQEQGDNRNTEAFF.